A selection of T cell receptor beta chains follows, all from one sample in a study of T cell responses to AZD1222 COVID-19 vaccine. Libraries were prepared by immunoSEQ multiplex PCR; TCRdb keeps only in-frame clonotypes and omits some of them. The table lists about 100,000 clones, roughly 85% of them singletons. Sequences were derived from peripheral blood, sampled 28 days after the second AZD1222 dose. Every receptor here comes from an adult who received the AZD1222 COVID-19 vaccine. Each CDR3 is given without its conserved first and last residue.

V	CDR3
TRBV6-5	ASSPGGGNYGYT
TRBV18	ASSPPEGQPQH
TRBV7-8	ASSLGSQQGRGTQY
TRBV14	ASSPGTDNEKLF
TRBV7-8	ASSLAGIQNIQY
TRBV5-5	ASSSKGTGGYEQF
TRBV12-5	ASGSVAGVLETQY
TRBV2	ASKGQGSGGNQPQH
TRBV3-1/TRBV3-2	ASSPKTGTGHYGYT
TRBV7-8	ASSSPRTGHSYEQY
TRBV9	ASSATGGGMNTEAF
TRBV5-1	ASSSRTSGGNEQF
TRBV4-1	ASSASQGVNSPLH
TRBV19	ASSQGQGLVNEQF
TRBV6-5	ASSNRGPGEKLF
TRBV4-1	ASSPSGSYGYT
TRBV28	ASTPGGGGNEQF
TRBV4-2	ASSQVEGDREAF
TRBV6-5	ATSRGREQY
TRBV12-5	ASGLVPRTGQETQY
TRBV14	ASSQGNSEKLF
TRBV2	ASKGAGIEKLF